This T cell receptor (beta chain) was sequenced for a study of T cells in Graves' hyperthyroidism and ophthalmopathy. Authors of the study amplified TCR beta CDR3 regions from RNA transcripts. A first-round RT-PCR of the TCR CDR3 used the HTBI primer set. TCRdb reprocessed the multiplex PCR reads via MiXCR and lists one record per CDR3 protein. The table includes hundreds of thousands of distinct CDR3 sequences, approximately 23% detected once. Trimming at V came to 4 bases and at J to 6 bases, leaving 8 bases not matched to a gene. CDR1 is KGHDR, CDR2 SFDVKD, per germline. There are 15 residues in the CDR3.

The receptor was isolated from a woman in her sixties or seventies with Graves' ophthalmopathy. The rearrangement uses TRBV24-1 and TRBJ2-7, with 10 bases lining up with TRBD2. The sequenced material came from blood. The CDR3 sequence: CATSDRTSGLGEQYF. CDR3 DNA: TGTGCCACCAGTGACCGGACTAGCGGCCTGGGCGAGCAGTACTTC.